The source of this T cell receptor (beta chain) is a study of blood T cells in healthy people across ages. Study-wide context: Capturing about one barcoded beta molecule per two T cells was achieved by template switching.

Donors each provided around 9 milliliters of peripheral blood. This clonotype was counted at least ten times. Its specificity is not known. CDR1 is MNHEY and CDR2 is SVGAGI in the germline V gene. V was pared by 4 bases and J by 3 bases, with 1 base of the junction left unmatched. This CDR3 has 15 residues. The use of a sample-barcoded 5' primer and a J-beta primer mix characterized a second PCR of roughly 7 to 11 cycles. Via MiXCR, TCRdb re-called the 5' RACE reads, giving one row per CDR3 protein. The table shows 900,000 to 950,000 distinct CDR3 sequences, with almost 30% occurring only once. Study-wide points: Those diversity estimates obtained from one million T cells were thought to be underestimates.

These records were also assigned to another study, of T cells of mothers and their children. As that report states: In related and unrelated pairs alike, thymic selection shapes TCR recombination output, with inherited differences minor.

This TCR came from a woman aged 40 to 49 in good health. Sequenced input: blood. The J gene is TRBJ2-7, the V gene TRBV6-5; 15 bases map to TRBD2. The CDR3 DNA reads as TGTGCCAGCAGTTGGGGACTAGCGGGGGGCTACGAGCAGTACTTC. Translated: CASSWGLAGGYEQYF.